This T cell receptor (beta chain) comes out of a study of CD8 T cells in Susac syndrome. With random hexamers, reverse transcription was performed on roughly 0.5 to 1 ug of RNA. The TCR beta CDR3 was amplified by immunoSEQ multiplex PCR across 54 Vbeta, 13 Jbeta. TCRdb independently ran MiXCR on the immunoSEQ multiplex PCR reads; one entry per CDR3 protein. Among approximately 150,000 distinct CDR3 sequences listed, less than 95% were seen once. The table lists this clonotype with a count of one. Peripheral blood CD8+ and CD4+ T cells were profiled by TCR beta sequencing. Through negative isolation, CD4+ and CD8+ T cells were obtained, while TEMRA cells were enriched using FACS. The sample comprised CD4+ T cells from PBMCs. This TCR was recovered from a human donor in good health.

CDR3 sequence reads: CSAADPTSTDTQYF. DNA of the CDR3: TGCAGTGCTGCTGACCCTACTAGCACAGATACGCAGTATTTT. The chain couples TRBV20-1 to TRBJ2-3; D not certain. V gave up 5 bases and J gave up 0 bases, with 12 bases separating them. The length of the CDR3 is 14 residues. Germline V gene lookup returns CDR1 DFQATT and CDR2 SNEGSKA (reference sequence).